These 7 T cell receptor beta chains originate from one sample sequenced in a study of cytomegalovirus exposure and HLA in healthy donors. A multiplex PCR was run with 60 Vbeta primers and 13 Jbeta primers. Only in-frame clones appear in the TCRdb table, and some are missing; sequencing was by immunoSEQ multiplex PCR. The table includes 100,000 to 150,000 clones, under 20% detected once. Material for sequencing was PBMCs. The receptor source for this set is a female donor in good health and CMV-seropositive.

This clone was observed a few times. This chain connects TRBV18 to TRBJ2-5; 8 bases line up with TRBD2. The J call may be faulty, since TRBJ2-7 better matches the DNA end. Germline assignment: CDR1 KGHSH and CDR2 LQKENI. The CDR3 runs to 17 residues. DNA of the CDR3: TGTGCCAGCTCACCACCCTCTACTAGCGGAAGCTCCTACGAGCAGTACTTC. Residues: CASSPPSTSGSSYEQYF.

The J gene is TRBJ1-1, the V gene TRBV7-9; no clear D gene. This CDR3 region has 13 residues. Germline V gene sequence: CDR1 SEHNR, CDR2 FQNEAQ (reference sequence). V dropped 2 bases and J dropped 4 bases, with 8 bases sitting between them. The CDR3 nucleotides are TGTGCCAGCAGCTTAAGCCTCATCACTGAAGCTTTCTTT. This sequence encodes CASSLSLITEAFF. The full variable domain, its missing parts supplied by reference TRBV7-9 and TRBJ1-1, is DTGVSQNPRHKITKRGQNVTFRCDPISEHNRLYWYRQTLGQGPEFLTYFQNEAQLEKSRLLSDRFSAERPKGSFSTLEIQRTEQGDSAMYLCASSLSLITEAFFGQGTRLTVV.

There are a few counts of this clone. The CDR3 DNA sequence: TGCGCCAGCAGCCGGGACCGGCGGGGGGGCCACTACAATGAGCAGTTCTTC. This sequence encodes CASSRDRRGGHYNEQFF. V gene TRBV4-3 combines with J gene TRBJ2-1, with TRBD2 matching over 9 bases. Germline V lookup: CDR1 LGHNA, CDR2 YSLEER. V was pared by 4 bases and J by 3 bases, with 10 bases of the junction left unmatched. This CDR3 is built from 17 residues.

In this sample, this clone turned up a few times. The genes are TRBV7-6 and TRBJ2-7; TRBD1 matches at 9 bases. The CDR3 has 15 amino acids. CDR1 and CDR2 from the germline V gene are SGHVS and FNYEAQ. The J segment lost 2 bases and the V segment lost 3 bases, leaving 5 bases of the junction unmatched. CDR3 in DNA: TGTGCCAGCAGCTTTGGCGGGACAGGGCCCTACGAGCAGTACTTC. Amino acid sequence: CASSFGGTGPYEQYF.

The genes are TRBV7-9 and TRBJ2-7, with TRBD1 matching 10 bases. Germline CDR1 reads SEHNR; CDR2 reads FQNEAQ (reference sequence). J was trimmed by 3 bases and V by 6 bases; bases with no gene match: 5. The CDR3 runs to 14 residues. CDR3 in amino acids: CASSRGQGGYEQYF. DNA of the CDR3: TGTGCCAGCAGTCGTGGACAGGGGGGCTACGAGCAGTACTTC.

The CDR3 region has the DNA TGTGCCTCCCGGGGCACAGATACGCAGTATTTT. It is translated as CASRGTDTQYF. V and J are TRBV9 and TRBJ2-3, with D uncertain. Germline CDR1 reads SGDLS; CDR2 reads YYNGEE. Deletions cut 10 bases from V and 1 base from J, with 7 bases between. This CDR3 is 11 amino acids long.

This clone has just a few counts. This chain uses TRBV18 with TRBJ2-5; no reliable D call. V gave up 2 bases and J gave up 4 bases, with 8 bases separating them. The CDR3 is made up of 13 amino acids. Germline V gene lookup returns CDR1 KGHSH and CDR2 LQKENI. DNA of the CDR3: TGTGCCAGCTCACCAGAGTCGGGAGAGACCCAGTACTTC. This gives the protein CASSPESGETQYF.